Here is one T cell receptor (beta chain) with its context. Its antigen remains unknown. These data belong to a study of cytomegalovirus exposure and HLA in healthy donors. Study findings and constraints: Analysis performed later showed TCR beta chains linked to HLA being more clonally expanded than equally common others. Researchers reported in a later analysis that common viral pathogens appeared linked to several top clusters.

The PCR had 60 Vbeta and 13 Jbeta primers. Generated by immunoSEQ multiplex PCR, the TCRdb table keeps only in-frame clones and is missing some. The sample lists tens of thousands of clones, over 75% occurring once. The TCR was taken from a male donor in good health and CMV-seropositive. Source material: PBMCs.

The CDR3 loop reads CASRARTGGRETQYF. DNA of the CDR3: TGTGCCAGCAGAGCTAGGACAGGGGGCAGGGAGACCCAGTACTTC. The chain recombines TRBV6-5 with TRBJ2-5, with 11 bases matching TRBD1. This CDR3 region has 15 residues. V was pared by 6 bases and J by 5 bases, with 8 bases of the junction left unmatched. Germline loops: CDR1 MNHEY, CDR2 SVGAGI.